The 30 T cell receptor beta chains below come from one sample, sequenced in a study of T-cell memory formation after mild COVID-19. TCRdb itself ran the 5' RACE reads through MiXCR, one entry per CDR3 protein. The data show 150,000 to 200,000 distinct CDR3 sequences, 16% seen once. The material sequenced was PBMCs or a T cell subset sorted from them (not recorded which). These receptors were taken from an adult woman who had mild COVID-19 (a few samples of this study predate the infection). Cell type and time point are not known.

This clonotype came up a few times. The V and J genes are TRBV2 and TRBJ2-7; possibly TRBD1 for D (6 bases). Germline lookup yields CDR1 SNHLY and CDR2 FYNNEI. The CDR3 sequence is 14 residues long. V was clipped by 4 bases and J by 1 base, with 11 bases between them. CDR3 nucleotide sequence: TGTGCCAGCAGTGGGGACACCAGTTCCTACGAGCAGTACTTC. This encodes CASSGDTSSYEQYF.

The sample holds many counts of this clonotype. The rearrangement links TRBV6-5 to TRBJ2-2; 10 bases line up with TRBD1. Trimming removed 5 bases from V and 4 bases from J; junction bases left unmatched: 1. Germline loops: CDR1 MNHEY, CDR2 SVGAGI. The CDR3 runs 14 residues. The DNA of the CDR3 is TGTGCCAGCAGTCGACAGGGGGCCACCGGGGAGCTGTTTTTT. Its protein is CASSRQGATGELFF.

This clonotype was counted many times. The chain combines TRBV12-3 or TRBV12-4 with TRBJ2-3, with 13 positions matching TRBD2. With V trimmed by 2 bases and J by 6 bases, 5 bases remained unmatched. There are 16 residues in the CDR3. The CDR3: CASSLHGTSGADTQYF. As DNA, the CDR3 is TGTGCCAGCAGTTTACACGGGACTAGCGGGGCGGATACGCAGTATTTT.

This chain joins TRBV5-1 and TRBJ1-1; TRBD1 agrees at 10 bases. Germline V lookup: CDR1 SGHRS, CDR2 YFSETQ. CDR3 length equals 14 residues. V lost 4 bases and J lost 4; bases outside the gene matches: 4. As DNA, the CDR3 is TGCGCCAGCAGCAAGGGACAGGGGAGCACTGAAGCTTTCTTT. It specifies CASSKGQGSTEAFF.

A few counts support this clonotype. The chain combines TRBV12-3 or TRBV12-4 with TRBJ1-1, with a tentative D call TRBD1 (6 bases). The CDR3 totals 13 residues. Trimming pared 6 bases from V and 3 bases from J, leaving 11 bases between. Written as DNA, the CDR3 is TGTGCCAGCAGGGTTACAGGGTACACTGAAGCTTTCTTT. Its protein is CASRVTGYTEAFF.

The V and J genes are TRBV12-3 or TRBV12-4 and TRBJ1-2; TRBD1 aligns across 10 bases. V dropped 5 bases and J dropped 6; count of bases not matched to a gene: 9. CDR3 length: 15 amino acids. CDR3 residues: CASSPRQGAGDGYTF. The CDR3 nucleotides are TGTGCCAGCAGTCCGCGACAGGGGGCAGGCGATGGCTACACCTTC.

This clonotype showed up just a few times. The junction and the germline gene differ at one end; a read error may be behind it. The chain is built from TRBV3-1 and TRBJ2-7; D assignment may be TRBD1 or TRBD2 (7 bases each). The CDR3 covers 11 residues. Germline V CDR1 and CDR2: LGHDT, YNNKEL (reference sequence). The CDR3 sequence is CASSQRGDSCF. In DNA, the CDR3 is TGTGCCAGCAGCCAACGGGGGGACAGTTGCTTC.

V and J are TRBV23-1 and TRBJ2-3, with TRBD2 matching 10 bases. TRBV23-1 is marked as an open reading frame, function uncertain. The CDR3 consists of 17 residues. The V and J ends lost 4 bases and 1 base, in that order; junction bases with no gene match: 8. CDR3 in amino acids: CASSRALAGGGTDTQYF. DNA for the CDR3: TGCGCCAGCAGTCGGGCCTTAGCGGGGGGAGGCACAGATACGCAGTATTTT.

This clonotype was seen at least ten times. In DNA, the CDR3 is TGTGCCAGCTCACCAAACAGCCAAGAGACCCAGTACTTC. Translating gives CASSPNSQETQYF. The V and J genes are TRBV18 and TRBJ2-5; D remains unclear. The CDR3 runs 13 residues. The V end lost 2 bases, the J end lost 1 base, and 5 bases lay between the germline ends. Looked up from germline, CDR1 is KGHSH and CDR2 is LQKENI.

This clonotype was seen a few times. V gene TRBV29-1 combines with J gene TRBJ2-2; D possibly corresponds to TRBD1 (6 bases). V lost 6 bases and J 6 bases, leaving 11 bases between the germline ends. This CDR3 comprises 12 residues. The germline CDR1 and CDR2 sequences are SQVTM and ANQGSEA. DNA for the CDR3: TGCAGCGTCACAGGGTGGGCCGGGGAGCTGTTTTTT. Amino acids: CSVTGWAGELFF.

The rearrangement links TRBV6-1 to TRBJ1-3; possibly TRBD1 for D (5 bases). The CDR3 covers 14 residues. CDR1 is MNHNS and CDR2 is SASEGT in the germline V gene. V was clipped by 4 bases and J by 4 bases, with 11 bases between them. CDR3 loop: CASSGRTRGNTIYF. The DNA of the CDR3 is TGTGCCAGCAGTGGAAGGACAAGAGGAAACACCATATATTTT.

The chain carries TRBV15 and TRBJ1-5; no definite D call. The CDR3 is 14 residues long. Germline values: CDR1 LNHNV, CDR2 YYDKDF (reference sequence). The V and J ends lost 0 bases and 1 base respectively, with 4 bases between them. CDR3 nucleotides: TGTGCCACCAGCAGAGATACAAGCAATCAGCCCCAGCATTTT. It is translated as CATSRDTSNQPQHF.

This chain uses TRBV7-9 with TRBJ2-2; D is unresolved. V was shortened by 2 bases and J by 3 bases, with 4 bases between the two germline ends. The germline V gene encodes CDR1 SEHNR and CDR2 FQNEAQ (reference sequence). CDR3 length: 13 amino acids. CDR3 nucleotides: TGTGCCAGCAGCTTAACCCACACCGGGGAGCTGTTTTTT. It codes for CASSLTHTGELFF. Looking up the rest from reference TRBV7-9 and TRBJ2-2 gives the full variable domain: DTGVSQNPRHKITKRGQNVTFRCDPISEHNRLYWYRQTLGQGPEFLTYFQNEAQLEKSRLLSDRFSAERPKGSFSTLEIQRTEQGDSAMYLCASSLTHTGELFFGEGSRLTVL.

This chain connects TRBV7-2 to TRBJ1-2; D is possibly TRBD1 (5 bases). This CDR3 has 12 residues. V lost 4 bases and J lost 7, with 10 bases in between. Germline assignment: CDR1 SGHTA and CDR2 FQGNSA. The CDR3 sequence: CASSSRGGGYTF. DNA of the CDR3: TGTGCCAGCAGCTCGCGGGGCGGTGGCTACACCTTC.

This rearrangement joins TRBV5-4 to TRBJ2-3; no clear D gene. The CDR3 sequence is 12 residues long. The V end lost 3 bases, the J end lost 6 bases, and 8 bases lay between the germline ends. CDR1 and CDR2 from the germline V gene are SGHNT and YYREEE (reference sequence). CDR3 sequence (DNA): TGTGCCAGCAGCTCCGATAGTGATACGCAGTATTTT. Translating it yields CASSSDSDTQYF.

The V call is TRBV5-4, the J call TRBJ2-5; 8 nucleotides agree with TRBD2. The CDR3 runs to 15 residues. Germline V gives CDR1 SGHNT, CDR2 YYREEE (reference sequence). With 3 bases clipped from V and 1 base from J, the junction kept 5 bases outside the gene matches. The CDR3, as DNA: TGTGCCAGCAGCTCTGCCGGGACTAGCCAAGAGACCCAGTACTTC. Translation: CASSSAGTSQETQYF. Together with reference TRBV5-4 and TRBJ2-5, the CDR3 gives the full variable domain: ETGVTQSPTHLIKTRGQQVTLRCSSQSGHNTVSWYQQALGQGPQFIFQYYREEENGRGNFPPRFSGLQFPNYSSELNVNALELDDSALYLCASSSAGTSQETQYFGPGTRLLVL.

This chain joins TRBV24-1 and TRBJ2-3; weak D call: TRBD2 (6 bases). Trimming removed 0 bases from V and 2 bases from J, with 8 bases in between. Looked up from germline, CDR1 is KGHDR and CDR2 is SFDVKD. The CDR3 runs 15 residues. The CDR3 DNA reads as TGTGCCACCAGTGATTTGCGGGAGTACACAGATACGCAGTATTTT. Translating gives CATSDLREYTDTQYF.

This clonotype was recorded at least ten times. The chain is built from TRBV11-3 and TRBJ2-2; no clear D gene. V lost 5 bases and J 7 bases, leaving 8 bases between the germline ends. The V gene's germline CDR1 is SGHNT and CDR2 YENEEA. The length of the CDR3 is 12 residues. CDR3 amino acids: CASSPLGGELFF. The CDR3 DNA sequence: TGTGCCAGCAGCCCGCTGGGCGGGGAGCTGTTTTTT.

The V call is TRBV20-1, the J call TRBJ1-4, with unresolved D. The CDR3 extends over 16 amino acids. V was shortened by 6 bases and J by 4 bases, with 21 bases between the two germline ends. Germline loops: CDR1 DFQATT, CDR2 SNEGSKA (reference sequence). The CDR3 nucleotides are TGCAGTGCGCAGCCGGGATTCAGATTGCTTAATGAAAAACTGTTTTTT. As protein: CSAQPGFRLLNEKLFF.

The chain recombines TRBV7-8 with TRBJ2-2, with 8 nucleotides matching TRBD1. J was trimmed by 5 bases and V by 2 bases; bases with no gene match: 4. The germline V gene encodes CDR1 SGHVS and CDR2 FQNEAQ. This CDR3 is built from 15 residues. For the CDR3, the DNA is TGTGCCAGCAGCTTAAACAGGGGGTTGACCGGGGAGCTGTTTTTT. Encoded protein: CASSLNRGLTGELFF.

In DNA form, the CDR3 reads TGTGCCAGCTCGCCCGCGAACAGCAATCAGCCCCAGCATTTT. Amino acids: CASSPANSNQPQHF. The rearrangement joins TRBV18 to TRBJ1-5; D is undetermined. In germline, CDR1 is KGHSH, CDR2 LQKENI. The CDR3 has 14 residues. Between the trimmed V and J ends, which lost 6 bases and 1 base, there was a span of 10 bases.

The V call is TRBV12-3 or TRBV12-4, the J call TRBJ1-1, with 9 nucleotides matching TRBD1. The trim removed 7 bases at V and 4 bases at J, leaving 7 bases unmatched. This CDR3 region has 14 residues. CDR3 nucleotide sequence: TGTGCCAGCACCCTGCCGGGACAGGGCACTGAAGCTTTCTTT. Its translation is CASTLPGQGTEAFF.

DNA of the CDR3: TGCGCCAGCAGCTTGGTAGACAGGGGGCATCATGGCTACACCTTC. Translation: CASSLVDRGHHGYTF. The V and J genes are TRBV5-1 and TRBJ1-2, with 10 bases matching TRBD1. The CDR3 is 15 residues long. V was pared by 0 bases and J by 6 bases, with 5 bases of the junction left unmatched. Germline CDR1 and CDR2: SGHRS and YFSETQ.

This clonotype has more than one count but fewer than ten. The chain combines TRBV5-4 with TRBJ2-7; D is possibly TRBD1 (6 bases). Germline values: CDR1 SGHNT, CDR2 YYREEE (reference sequence). The CDR3 sequence is 13 residues long. Trimming left V 4 bases short and J 3 bases short, with 11 bases between. The CDR3 nucleotides are TGTGCCAGCAGCCCGGACAGAGACTACGAGCAGTACTTC. The encoded protein is CASSPDRDYEQYF.

The V and J genes are TRBV30 and TRBJ2-3; TRBD2 agrees at 9 bases. This CDR3 is 15 amino acids long. J was trimmed by 3 bases and V by 0 bases; bases with no gene match: 4. Germline CDR1 and CDR2: GTSNPN and SVGIG (reference sequence). The CDR3: CAWSVGLAGTDTQYF. In nucleotides, the CDR3 is TGTGCCTGGAGTGTGGGGCTAGCGGGAACAGATACGCAGTATTTT.

The table lists this clonotype with a few counts. The genes are TRBV6-4 and TRBJ2-3, with 8 positions matching TRBD2. Per the germline V gene, CDR1 is MRHNA and CDR2 is SNTAGT. The V segment lost 0 bases and the J segment 1 base; nucleotides outside the gene matches: 6. CDR3 length equals 17 residues. The CDR3 reads CASSDSKLAGRTDTQYF. The CDR3 nucleotides read TGTGCCAGCAGTGACTCGAAGTTAGCGGGACGCACAGATACGCAGTATTTT.

The rearrangement joins TRBV6-5 to TRBJ2-2; D unresolved. Germline V gene data show CDR1 as MNHEY and CDR2 as SVGAGI. Trimming cost V 0 bases and J 4 bases, with 6 bases left between them. This CDR3 has 14 residues. CDR3 in amino acids: CASSYSVITGELFF. The CDR3 DNA reads as TGTGCCAGCAGTTACTCGGTGATCACCGGGGAGCTGTTTTTT.

This clonotype was seen repeatedly, ten times or more. The J gene is TRBJ2-3, the V gene TRBV3-1; D gene uncertain. This CDR3 contains 15 residues. CDR1 and CDR2 from the germline V gene are LGHDT and YNNKEL (reference sequence). V lost 0 bases to trimming and J lost 1 base, with 8 bases between them. CDR3 loop: CASSQDQSRTDTQYF. The CDR3 DNA follows: TGTGCCAGCAGCCAAGATCAATCGCGCACAGATACGCAGTATTTT.

This clonotype has just a few counts. J is TRBJ2-5 and V is TRBV27, with 8 nucleotides matching TRBD1. With V trimmed by 5 bases and J by 5 bases, 7 bases remained unmatched. The germline gives CDR1 MNHEY, CDR2 SMNVEV (reference sequence). The length of the CDR3 is 14 residues. CDR3 DNA: TGTGCCAGCAGTCCAAACAGGGGGAGGGAGACCCAGTACTTC. This codes for CASSPNRGRETQYF.

The chain joins TRBV23-1 to TRBJ2-5, with D tentatively TRBD2 (7 bases). TRBV23-1 is given ORF status, its function remaining uncertain. Trimming took 2 bases from V and 5 from J, leaving 12 bases between them. CDR3 length: 14 residues. The CDR3 bases are TGCGCCAGCAGTCAACAGGGGAGGGGCGAGACCCAGTACTTC. Protein product: CASSQQGRGETQYF.